This entry describes one TCR beta chain. This clonotype was counted at least ten times. Its binding antigen is unknown. No base-level quality is on record; no much larger clone is a single base apart. This record belongs to a study of identical twins (dated by TCRdb to 2016 to 2018). For context, the study as a whole: To test whether fetal clonotypes persist, the study used deep sequencing on TCR alpha and beta repertoires from monozygotic twins, unrelated adults of various ages, and cord blood. To rule out contamination, replicate twin experiments were performed at different times with different library preparation protocols. The research as a whole found: Compared with coincidental sharing between unrelated individuals, out-of-frame TCR alpha sequences shared between twins had an excess of sequences with low generation probability. Excess twin sharing in beta out-of-frame sequences was weaker because fewer shared sequences lowered the signal-to-noise ratio. Zero-insertion analyses could be partly confounded by invariant T cells such as MAIT and iNKT, though diverse VJ usage argued against such confounding for most clonotypes. Abundant cord blood beta clonotypes carried fewer insertions; young adult naive repertoires showed a weaker similar trend, while memory repertoires showed none. In monozygotic twins, recombination models systematically underestimated out-of-frame TCR alpha sharing, but the models matched the sharing seen between unrelated individuals. Because the same donors could not be followed over many years, conclusions were based on cross-sectional statistical analysis.

Only healthy Caucasian donors were included. The researchers also sequenced three unrelated adults who were not twins: a male aged 18 to 30, a male aged 50 to 60, and a female aged 50 to 60. Miltenyi CD45RO+ enrichment and human naive T-cell isolation kits were used to isolate memory (CD45RO+) and naive T cells from PBMC. CDR1 and CDR2 are read off the germline V gene as SNHLY and FYNNEI. The CDR3 goes from the cysteine to the phenylalanine over 18 residues. Only the CDR3 DNA is retained, 54 bases long and in frame from the first base. At the junction V is shortened by 5 bases and J by 0 bases, with 20 bases in between. To prepare the library, 5' RACE was applied. The instrument was an Illumina HiSeq 2000. A universal primer binding site was introduced by template switching, and a unique molecular identifier was present in the final cDNA, enabling accurate counting of TCR cDNA molecules. Specific primers in the conserved constant-segment region were used to synthesize first-strand cDNA for TCR alpha and beta chains. Each cDNA library was double barcoded, with a SMART-Mk sample barcode plus Illumina barcodes, to control for contamination. TruSeq adapter sequences along with Illumina sample barcodes were introduced in two successive PCR steps. The TCR alpha and beta cDNA libraries were sequenced on the Illumina HiSeq platform using custom primers. On the authors' methods: Raw reads were processed with MiGEC to extract unique molecular identifiers, and MiXCR was used to determine CDR3 positions. Recombination models were inferred per individual with the repgenHMM and IGoR tools using an EM algorithm. Shared clonotype analysis was performed with the tcR package in R, normalizing sharing by the product of cloneset sizes. Out-of-frame nonproductive sequences were analyzed to study raw recombination free of thymic and clonal selection effects. Clones were called with MiXCR by TCRdb after fastp trimmed the public reads at Q25, and only in-frame beta chains were retained. Every entry covers one CDR3 protein and lists the most common genes and DNA from its rows. The authors' filters were not applied to this entry. The sample records around 670,000 distinct CDR3 sequences, 6% to 6.5% of which are singletons. Of the sample, 1.5% to 2% is held by the ten largest clones.

The receptor was derived from a man between 18 and 35 years old in good health. Sequenced input: naive T cells sorted from blood. In the paper's terms, the cell subset or site label means: cells isolated with a human naive T-cell isolation kit. The sequence joins TRBV2 to TRBJ2-1; no confident D gene assignment can be made. The CDR3 here reads CASSFGRQASSSYNEQFF. The sequenced DNA: TGTGCCAGCAGTTTTGGAAGGCAAGCCTCGAGCTCCTACAATGAGCAGTTCTTC.